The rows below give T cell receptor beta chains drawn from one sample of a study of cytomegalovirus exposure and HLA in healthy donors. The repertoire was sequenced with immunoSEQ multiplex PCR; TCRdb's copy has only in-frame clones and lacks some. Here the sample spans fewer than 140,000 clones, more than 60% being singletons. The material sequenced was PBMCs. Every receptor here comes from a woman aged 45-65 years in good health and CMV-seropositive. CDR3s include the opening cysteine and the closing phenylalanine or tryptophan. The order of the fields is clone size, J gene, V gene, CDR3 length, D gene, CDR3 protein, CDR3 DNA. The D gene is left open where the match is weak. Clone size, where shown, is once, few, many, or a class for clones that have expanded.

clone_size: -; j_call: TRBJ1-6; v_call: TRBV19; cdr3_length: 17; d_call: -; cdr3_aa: CASSIGGLGSYNSPLHF; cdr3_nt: TGTGCCAGTAGTATCGGAGGGCTAGGCTCCTATAATTCACCCCTCCACTTT
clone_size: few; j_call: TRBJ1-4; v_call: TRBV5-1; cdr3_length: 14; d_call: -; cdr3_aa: CASSLSSTNEKLFF; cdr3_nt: TGCGCCAGCAGCTTGTCCTCAACTAATGAAAAACTGTTTTTT
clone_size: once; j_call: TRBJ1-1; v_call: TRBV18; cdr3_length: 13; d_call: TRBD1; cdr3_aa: CASSRDRNTEAFF; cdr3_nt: TGTGCCAGCTCCCGGGACAGGAACACTGAAGCTTTCTTT
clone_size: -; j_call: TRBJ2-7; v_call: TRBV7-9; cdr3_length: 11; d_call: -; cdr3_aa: CASSPAYEQYF; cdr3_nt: TGTGCCAGCAGCCCAGCCTACGAGCAGTACTTC
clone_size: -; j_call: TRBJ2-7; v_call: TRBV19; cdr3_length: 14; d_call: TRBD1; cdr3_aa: CASSSSTGVYEQYF; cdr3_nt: TGTGCCAGTAGTTCCTCGACAGGGGTCTACGAGCAGTACTTC
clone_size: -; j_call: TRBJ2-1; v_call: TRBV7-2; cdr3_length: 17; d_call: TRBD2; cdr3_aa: CASSSPTSGGHYNEQFF; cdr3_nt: TGTGCCAGCAGCTCGCCTACTAGCGGGGGCCACTACAATGAGCAGTTCTTC
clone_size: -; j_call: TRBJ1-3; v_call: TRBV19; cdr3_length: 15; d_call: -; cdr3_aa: CASSIDGLSGNTIYF; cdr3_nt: TGTGCCAGTAGTATAGACGGACTGAGCGGGAACACCATATATTTT
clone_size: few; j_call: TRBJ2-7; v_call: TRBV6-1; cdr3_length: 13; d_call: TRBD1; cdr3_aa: CASTTPGGYEQYF; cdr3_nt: TGTGCCAGCACCACCCCAGGGGGCTACGAGCAGTACTTC
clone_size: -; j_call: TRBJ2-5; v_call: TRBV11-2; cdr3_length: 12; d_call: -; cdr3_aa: CASSFSGETQYF; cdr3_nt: TGTGCCAGCAGCTTTAGCGGAGAGACCCAGTACTTC
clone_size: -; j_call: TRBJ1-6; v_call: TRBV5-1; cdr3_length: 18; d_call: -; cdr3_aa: CASSPLAGPSSYNSPLHF; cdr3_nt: TGCGCCAGCAGCCCATTGGCGGGGCCAAGCTCCTATAATTCACCCCTCCACTTT
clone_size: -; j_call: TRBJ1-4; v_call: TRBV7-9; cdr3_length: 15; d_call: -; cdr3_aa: CASSLARALEEKLFF; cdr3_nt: TGTGCCAGCAGCTTAGCCAGGGCACTCGAAGAAAAACTGTTTTTT
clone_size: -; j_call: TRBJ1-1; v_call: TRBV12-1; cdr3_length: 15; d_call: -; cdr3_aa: CASSFERGPNTEAFF; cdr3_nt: TGTGCCAGCAGCTTTGAAAGGGGGCCAAACACTGAAGCTTTCTTT
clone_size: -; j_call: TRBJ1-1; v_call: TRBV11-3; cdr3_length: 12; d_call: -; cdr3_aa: CASSSAVFGAFF; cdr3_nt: TGTGCCAGCAGCTCGGCGGTATTCGGTGCTTTCTTT
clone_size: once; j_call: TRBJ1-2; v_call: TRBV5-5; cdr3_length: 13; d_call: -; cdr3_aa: CASSPLQGPRRTF; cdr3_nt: TGTGCCAGCAGCCCCTTACAGGGACCCCGCCGGACCTTC
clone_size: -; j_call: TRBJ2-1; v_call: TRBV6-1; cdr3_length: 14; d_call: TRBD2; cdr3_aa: CASSEQGGADEQFF; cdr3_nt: TGTGCCAGCAGTGAACAGGGAGGGGCCGATGAGCAGTTCTTC
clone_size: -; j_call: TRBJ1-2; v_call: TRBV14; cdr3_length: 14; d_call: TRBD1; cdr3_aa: CASSQTGGSYGYTF; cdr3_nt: TGTGCCAGCAGCCAAACAGGGGGCAGCTATGGCTACACCTTC
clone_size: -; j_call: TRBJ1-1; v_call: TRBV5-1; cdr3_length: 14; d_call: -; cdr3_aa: CASSDGQMNTEAFF; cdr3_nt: TGCGCCAGCAGCGATGGACAGATGAACACTGAAGCTTTCTTT
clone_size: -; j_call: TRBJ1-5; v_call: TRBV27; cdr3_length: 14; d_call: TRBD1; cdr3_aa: CASSFTGVNQPQHF; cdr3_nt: TGTGCCAGCAGTTTTACAGGGGTCAATCAGCCCCAGCATTTT
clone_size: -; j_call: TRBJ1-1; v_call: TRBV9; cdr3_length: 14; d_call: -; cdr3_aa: CASSVVAENTEAFF; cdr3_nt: TGTGCCAGCAGCGTCGTGGCCGAAAACACTGAAGCTTTCTTT
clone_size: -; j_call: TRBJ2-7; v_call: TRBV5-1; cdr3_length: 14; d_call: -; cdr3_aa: CASSSTVRSYEQYF; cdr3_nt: TGCGCCAGCAGCTCGACAGTCCGGTCCTACGAGCAGTACTTC
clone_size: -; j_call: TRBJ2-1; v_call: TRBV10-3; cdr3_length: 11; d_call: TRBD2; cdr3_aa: CATASGTEQFF; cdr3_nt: TGTGCCACCGCTAGCGGGACCGAGCAGTTCTTC
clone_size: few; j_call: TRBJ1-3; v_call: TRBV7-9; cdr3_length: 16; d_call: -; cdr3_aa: CAIETRGYGAGNTIYF; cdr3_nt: TGTGCCATCGAAACGCGGGGATACGGTGCGGGAAACACCATATATTTT
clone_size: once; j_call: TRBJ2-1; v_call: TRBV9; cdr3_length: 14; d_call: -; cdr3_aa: CASSVGQGHNEQFF; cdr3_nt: TGTGCCAGCAGCGTAGGGCAGGGCCACAATGAGCAGTTCTTC
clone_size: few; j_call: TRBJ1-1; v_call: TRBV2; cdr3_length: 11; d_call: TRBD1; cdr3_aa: CASSENRGAFF; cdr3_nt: TGTGCCAGCAGTGAAAACAGGGGAGCTTTCTTT
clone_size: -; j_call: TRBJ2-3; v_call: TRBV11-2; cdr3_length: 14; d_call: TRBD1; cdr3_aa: CASSLAPPGQVQYF; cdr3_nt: TGTGCCAGCAGCTTAGCTCCCCCGGGACAGGTTCAGTATTTT
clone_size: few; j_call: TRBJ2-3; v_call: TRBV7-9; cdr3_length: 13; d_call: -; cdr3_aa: CASSPREADTQYF; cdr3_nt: TGTGCCAGCAGCCCGCGAGAGGCAGATACGCAGTATTTT
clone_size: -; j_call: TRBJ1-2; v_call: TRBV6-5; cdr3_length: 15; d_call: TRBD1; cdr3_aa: CASTSFRGGAYGYTF; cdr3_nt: TGTGCCAGCACCTCATTTAGAGGGGGCGCCTATGGCTACACCTTC
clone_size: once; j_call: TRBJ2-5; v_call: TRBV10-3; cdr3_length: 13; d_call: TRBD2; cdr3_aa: CAARGGVQETQYF; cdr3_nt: TGTGCCGCGCGGGGGGGGGTCCAAGAGACCCAGTACTTC
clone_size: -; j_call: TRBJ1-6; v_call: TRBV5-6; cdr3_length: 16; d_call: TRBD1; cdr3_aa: CASSLGFTGGGSPLHF; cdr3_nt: TGTGCCAGCAGCTTGGGTTTCACAGGGGGCGGTTCACCCCTCCACTTT